This TCR beta chain was sequenced for a study of cytomegalovirus exposure and HLA in healthy donors. Overall study results and limits: Accurate HLA-A and HLA-B prediction from TCR beta sequences was reported for most subjects. As a later analysis showed, a missense DCLRE1C variant was linked to trimming of TCR beta V- and J-genes. According to reports, the classifier identified cytomegalovirus status with high specificity and sensitivity.

13 Jbeta primers and 60 Vbeta primers were used for the PCR. The method was immunoSEQ multiplex PCR; TCRdb's version includes in-frame clones alone and lacks a portion of them. The table lists 120,000 or so clones, over 65% of them singletons. V was trimmed by 3 bases and J by 0 bases, leaving 3 bases between them. The CDR3 runs to 14 residues. Germline V gene data show CDR1 as LNHDA and CDR2 as SQIVND (reference sequence). Points on this clone: Its antigen remains unidentified.

This chain links TRBV19 with TRBJ1-6; D is ambiguous. The sequenced material came from PBMCs. The sequence was collected from a woman in her thirties or forties in good health and CMV-seropositive. CDR3 loop: CASSISSYNSPLHF. CDR3 nucleotides: TGTGCCAGTAGTATCAGCTCCTATAATTCACCCCTCCACTTT.